The 6 T cell receptor beta chains below come from one sample, sequenced in a study of long-term antiretroviral therapy in people with HIV. The assay, immunoSEQ v3.0, was run at survey level. Clones were read by immunoSEQ multiplex PCR, and TCRdb kept only the in-frame ones, dropping some. The sample carries 30,000 to 40,000 clones, over 80% recorded once. The sequenced sample was unsorted PBMCs, obtained 1 year after starting antiretroviral therapy. Receptor source: a man aged 18 to 35 with HIV.

The chain has TRBV27 and TRBJ2-7; D unresolved. V shed 3 bases and J shed 4 bases, with 10 bases lying between them. Germline CDR1 MNHEY, CDR2 SMNVEV (reference sequence). The CDR3 is 13 amino acids. The CDR3 region is CASSLYGEYEQYF. The CDR3 DNA is TGTGCCAGCAGTTTGTATGGGGAATACGAGCAGTACTTC.

This chain links TRBV6-4 with TRBJ1-1; a weak D match, TRBD1 (5 bases). Trimming took 8 bases from V and 6 from J, leaving 16 bases between them. Germline-derived CDR1 and CDR2 are MRHNA and SNTAGT. The CDR3 extends over 13 amino acids. CDR3 in DNA: TGTGCCAGCTCGATTTCCCGACAGTCTGAAGCTTTCTTT. It codes for CASSISRQSEAFF.

The chain carries TRBV19 and TRBJ2-7; D remains unclear. The CDR3 extends over 15 amino acids. V dropped 9 bases and J dropped 2 bases, with 20 bases sitting between them. Germline lookup yields CDR1 LNHDA and CDR2 SQIVND (reference sequence). DNA of the CDR3: TGTGCCAGCAGCCCTCTTAGGCTAGGCGCCTACGAGCAGTACTTC. Its protein product is CASSPLRLGAYEQYF.

This clone is a singleton in its sample. This chain joins TRBV7-9 and TRBJ1-5; perhaps TRBD1 as D (5 bases). Trimming cost V 0 bases and J 0 bases, with 9 bases left between them. The CDR3 has 16 residues. Germline loops: CDR1 SEHNR, CDR2 FQNEAQ (reference sequence). CDR3 nucleotides: TGTGCCAGCAGCTTAGCGGGACCGTATAGCAATCAGCCCCAGCATTTT. Its translation: CASSLAGPYSNQPQHF.

V gene TRBV11-2 combines with J gene TRBJ2-7, with 16 bases matching TRBD2. Germline CDR1 SGHAT, CDR2 FQNNGV. The CDR3 totals 17 residues. With V trimmed by 4 bases and J by 2 bases, 5 bases remained unmatched. The CDR3 spells CASSSGTSGRDPYEQYF. CDR3 coding DNA: TGTGCCAGCAGCTCCGGGACTAGCGGGAGGGATCCCTACGAGCAGTACTTC.

This chain joins TRBV29-1 and TRBJ1-1; 7 bases map to TRBD1. CDR3 size: 14 residues. V shed 7 bases, J shed 0 bases, and the junction held 8 bases outside the gene matches. Per the germline V gene, CDR1 is SQVTM and CDR2 is ANQGSEA. The CDR3 bases are TGCAGCGCATCACAGGGGCTAATGAACACTGAAGCTTTCTTT. Its protein is CSASQGLMNTEAFF.